The text below deals with one T cell receptor beta chain. Its cognate antigen is unknown. The sample comes from a study of OX40 agonist ivuxolimab in advanced cancers. About the study: Ivuxolimab, an agonist antibody against OX40 (CD134), was given to patients.

Only in-frame clones appear in the TCRdb table, and some are missing; sequencing was by immunoSEQ multiplex PCR. The top ten clones hold around 0.16% of a sample with approximately 94,000 clones, about nine tenths of them seen once. Overall study results and limits: Individuals who were partial responders at 0.1-3.0 mg/kg had clonal expansion that ranked among the lowest.

The germline CDR1 and CDR2 sequences are SGHAT and FQNNGV. CDR3 length equals 15 residues. The V and J ends lost 3 bases and 0 bases, in that order; junction bases with no gene match: 1. The sample consisted of CD4+ or CD8+ T cells sorted from blood, taken in a trial of the OX40 agonist ivuxolimab. The chain joins TRBV11-2 to TRBJ2-2; 7 bases align to TRBD1. The clonotype was recovered from an adult with an advanced solid tumor such as melanoma, head and neck, liver or kidney cancer. CDR3 sequence (DNA): TGTGCCAGCAGCTTCCAGGGGGCGAACACCGGGGAGCTGTTTTTT. The encoded protein is CASSFQGANTGELFF.